This entry concerns a single T cell receptor beta chain. Its antigen is not identified. Generated by immunoSEQ multiplex PCR, the TCRdb table keeps only in-frame clones and is missing some. The repertoire holds some 40,000 clones, with around 94% as singletons. This entry comes from a study of T cell clonotyping in hematopoietic cell transplantation. Regarding the study as a whole: Pathologically expanded recipient clonotypes increased progressively from day 30 to day 180 as diversity fell. At the given depth, recipient repertoires were over 95% de novo clonotypes. Broader posttransplant TCR repertoire diversity was predicted by graft donor and pretransplant recipient Inverse Simpson Index values.

This CDR3 contains 13 residues. V lost 5 bases and J lost 7, with 11 bases in between. The germline V gene has CDR1 SGHNT and CDR2 YENEEA. The sequencing input was peripheral blood mononuclear cells. The chain uses TRBV11-3 and TRBJ2-2, with D possibly being TRBD1 or TRBD2 (5 bases each). The receptor was isolated from a woman aged 45-65 years in good health. Some clones in this sample may be carry-over from other donors' samples. CDR3 DNA: TGTGCCAGCAGCCCATGGGGGATCGGGGAGCTGTTTTTT. This codes for CASSPWGIGELFF.